This passage covers 25 T cell receptor beta chains from one sample sequenced in a study of shared clonotypes between healthy human individuals. The protocol was immunoSEQ multiplex PCR, while the TCRdb copy is restricted to in-frame clones and leaves out a portion. Seen here are fewer than 600,000 clones, around 77% observed once, and the top ten hold 12%. Sequenced input: PBMCs. These receptors came from a woman between 35 and 50 years old in good health. Some clones in this sample may be carry-over from other donors' samples.

This clone came up a few times. The rearrangement uses TRBV4-1 and TRBJ2-5; no clear D gene. Germline loops: CDR1 MGHRA, CDR2 YSYEKL. The CDR3 runs 12 residues. Trimming left V 4 bases short and J 4 bases short, with 7 bases between. CDR3 in amino acids: CASSRVGETQYF. The CDR3 DNA sequence: TGCGCCAGCAGCCGGGTTGGAGAGACCCAGTACTTC.

The chain employs TRBV30 and TRBJ2-3; D may be TRBD2 (7 bases). The CDR3 is 15 residues long. The V gene's germline CDR1 is GTSNPN and CDR2 SVGIG (reference sequence). V was trimmed by 5 bases and J by 1 base, leaving 16 bases between them. The CDR3 DNA reads as TGTGCCTGGGGGAGGGGGGGACTCGGCACAGATACGCAGTATTTT. Translating it yields CAWGRGGLGTDTQYF.

As regards this clone: It is likely a read error, because the conserved phenylalanine at the end of the CDR3 is missing. V is TRBV11-1 and J is TRBJ2-7, with 7 bases matching TRBD1. V dropped 3 bases and J dropped 0; count of bases not matched to a gene: 2. The length of the CDR3 is 14 residues. Looked up from germline, CDR1 is SGHAT and CDR2 is FQDESV (reference sequence). The CDR3 nucleotides are TGTGCCAGCAGCTTCTGGGACAGCTCCTACGAGCAGTACCTC. It translates to CASSFWDSSYEQYL.

This clone has only one observation. The CDR3 DNA reads TGTGCCAGCAGCTTAGAAACCGCCGGGACAGGGTTGTACGAGCAGTACTTC. Translating gives CASSLETAGTGLYEQYF. V is TRBV7-2 and J is TRBJ2-7; 9 positions match TRBD1. V shed 1 base, J shed 4 bases, and the junction held 11 bases outside the gene matches. Germline CDR1 reads SGHTA; CDR2 reads FQGNSA. The CDR3 is made up of 17 amino acids.

The chain couples TRBV28 to TRBJ2-7; unclear D gene. There are 13 residues in the CDR3. The germline V gene encodes CDR1 MDHEN and CDR2 SYDVKM. V was shortened by 6 bases and J by 3 bases, with 12 bases between the two germline ends. CDR3 sequence: CASRGPASYEQYF. As DNA, the CDR3 is TGTGCCAGCAGAGGACCGGCCAGCTACGAGCAGTACTTC.

Only a few counts were recorded for this clone. This chain connects TRBV9 to TRBJ2-2; D gene unclear. Germline V lookup: CDR1 SGDLS, CDR2 YYNGEE. This CDR3 has 11 amino acids. V was shortened by 1 base and J by 8 bases, with 3 bases between the two germline ends. In DNA, the CDR3 is TGTGCCAGCAGCGTAATGGGGGAGCTGTTTTTT. Residues: CASSVMGELFF.

The CDR3 DNA reads TGTGCCAGCAGTCCAGGGGGCGCCGGCTATGGCTACACCTTC. Amino acid sequence: CASSPGGAGYGYTF. V is TRBV28 and J is TRBJ1-2, with 8 bases identical to TRBD1. Germline trimming cut 5 bases from V and 4 bases from J; bases unmatched to any gene: 6. Germline-derived CDR1 and CDR2 are MDHEN and SYDVKM. The CDR3 consists of 14 residues.

The chain employs TRBV30 and TRBJ1-2; D gene unclear. V was clipped by 0 bases and J by 2 bases, with 19 bases between them. This CDR3 contains 17 residues. Germline V CDR1 and CDR2: GTSNPN, SVGIG (reference sequence). Here the CDR3 reads CAWSVLGSRSHNYGYTF. In nucleotides, the CDR3 is TGTGCCTGGAGTGTACTCGGATCACGATCACACAACTATGGCTACACCTTC.

V usage is TRBV15 and J usage is TRBJ2-4, with 7 positions matching TRBD2. The CDR3 contains 17 residues. CDR1 is LNHNV and CDR2 is YYDKDF in the germline V gene (reference sequence). Germline trimming cut 0 bases from V and 1 base from J; bases unmatched to any gene: 6. This CDR3 reads CATSRDRGGRAKNIQYF. The CDR3 nucleotides read TGTGCCACCAGCAGAGATAGGGGAGGGAGGGCCAAAAACATTCAGTACTTC.

V and J are TRBV30 and TRBJ2-1; no reliable D call. Per germline, CDR1 GTSNPN and CDR2 SVGIG (reference sequence). Trimming shortened V by 6 bases and J by 1 base, and 13 bases separated the two germline ends. The CDR3 totals 14 residues. The CDR3 reads CACPAGESYNEQFF. The CDR3 coding sequence is TGTGCCTGCCCCGCTGGGGAATCCTACAATGAGCAGTTCTTC.

The genes are TRBV5-4 and TRBJ1-2; weak D call: TRBD1 (5 bases). V shed 5 bases and J shed 4 bases, with 12 bases lying between them. The CDR3 contains 13 residues. Germline CDR1 is SGHNT and CDR2 is YYREEE (reference sequence). CDR3 in amino acids: CASSSDSIYGYTF. The CDR3 nucleotides are TGTGCCAGCAGTAGTGACAGCATCTATGGCTACACCTTC. The full variable domain, its missing parts supplied by reference TRBV5-4 and TRBJ1-2, is ETGVTQSPTHLIKTRGQQVTLRCSSQSGHNTVSWYQQALGQGPQFIFQYYREEENGRGNFPPRFSGLQFPNYSSELNVNALELDDSALYLCASSSDSIYGYTFGSGTRLTVV.

The chain carries TRBV9 and TRBJ2-7, with D possibly called TRBD1 or TRBD2 (5 bases each). Trimming cost V 3 bases and J 2 bases, with 18 bases left between them. Germline V gene data show CDR1 as SGDLS and CDR2 as YYNGEE. The CDR3 has 16 residues. The CDR3 DNA is TGTGCCAGCAGCGAGGGGACGGGCCATGGGGCCTACGAGCAGTACTTC. It specifies CASSEGTGHGAYEQYF.

The genes are TRBV18 and TRBJ2-3; D ambiguous. Germline V CDR1 and CDR2: KGHSH, LQKENI. The CDR3 has 14 residues. V was pared by 1 base and J by 6 bases, with 11 bases between. The CDR3 DNA reads as TGTGCCAGCTCACCACTAATCGACTTGGATACGCAGTATTTT. The encoded protein is CASSPLIDLDTQYF. Using reference TRBV18 and TRBJ2-3 for the parts outside the CDR3, the full variable domain is NAGVMQNPRHLVRRRGQEARLRCSPMKGHSHVYWYRQLPEEGLKFMVYLQKENIIDESGMPKERFSAEFPKEGPSILRIQQVVRGDSAAYFCASSPLIDLDTQYFGPGTRLTVL.

This clone was counted ten times or more. The V gene is TRBV5-1, the J gene TRBJ1-2; D remains unclear. V lost 0 bases, J lost 8 bases, and 8 bases lay in between. CDR3 length equals 12 residues. CDR1 SGHRS and CDR2 YFSETQ come from the germline V gene. The DNA of the CDR3 is TGCGCCAGCAGCTTGGGGTCGTTGGGCTACACCTTC. This translates into CASSLGSLGYTF.

The V call is TRBV9, the J call TRBJ2-7; 9 positions agree with TRBD1. The V and J ends lost 4 bases and 4 bases, in that order; junction bases with no gene match: 6. Looked up from germline, CDR1 is SGDLS and CDR2 is YYNGEE. This CDR3 spans 14 amino acids. CDR3 DNA: TGTGCCAGCAGCTTGGGACAGGGATTTTACGAGCAGTACTTC. This sequence encodes CASSLGQGFYEQYF.

By its share, this clone is medium-sized. The same CDR3 arises from other DNA sequences in this sample as well. The chain uses TRBV4-3 and TRBJ2-2; weak D call: TRBD1 (6 bases). CDR1 and CDR2 (germline): LGHNA, YSLEER. V was cut by 0 bases and J by 8 bases, with 19 bases left in between. The length of the CDR3 is 17 residues. The CDR3 DNA follows: TGCGCCAGCAGCCAAGATTCATGGGCAGGGGTCGCAGGGGAGCTGTTTTTT. This encodes CASSQDSWAGVAGELFF.

The chain uses TRBV6-1 and TRBJ1-5, with D possibly TRBD1 on 5 matching bases. CDR1 MNHNS and CDR2 SASEGT come from the germline V gene. This CDR3 has 15 residues. Trimming pared 4 bases from V and 6 bases from J, leaving 16 bases between. The CDR3 nucleotides read TGTGCCAGCAGTGGAGACGACAGAGGGCGTCAGCCCCAGCATTTT. This sequence encodes CASSGDDRGRQPQHF.

The chain links TRBV5-1 to TRBJ2-1; tentative D call: TRBD1 (6 bases). The germline CDR1 and CDR2 sequences are SGHRS and YFSETQ. V was trimmed by 5 bases and J by 7 bases, leaving 16 bases between them. The CDR3 totals 14 residues. As DNA, the CDR3 is TGCGCCAGCAGGGATACGACAGGACCGAATGAGCAGTTCTTC. Amino acids: CASRDTTGPNEQFF.

The V and J genes are TRBV7-2 and TRBJ2-7, with 7 bases identical to TRBD2. The V gene's germline CDR1 is SGHTA and CDR2 FQGNSA. The J segment lost 6 bases and the V segment lost 4 bases, leaving 9 bases of the junction unmatched. CDR3 length equals 14 residues. In nucleotides, the CDR3 is TGTGCCAGCAGCTCAGGACTAGGAACGATCGAGCAGTACTTC. Its translation: CASSSGLGTIEQYF.

The chain employs TRBV5-1 and TRBJ2-1; the D gene is possibly TRBD2 (6 bases). Germline CDR1 and CDR2: SGHRS and YFSETQ. The CDR3 has 14 residues. V lost 0 bases, J lost 4 bases, and 8 bases lay in between. Here the CDR3 reads CASSLAAGYNEQFF. CDR3 bases: TGCGCCAGCAGCTTGGCTGCGGGATACAATGAGCAGTTCTTC.

The rearrangement joins TRBV15 to TRBJ1-2; 8 positions agree with TRBD1. The CDR3 is 13 amino acids. J was trimmed by 5 bases and V by 1 base; bases with no gene match: 0. Per the germline V gene, CDR1 is LNHNV and CDR2 is YYDKDF (reference sequence). CDR3 sequence reads: CATSRGDRYGYTF. The CDR3 DNA follows: TGTGCCACCAGCAGAGGGGACAGGTATGGCTACACCTTC. Supplemented by reference TRBV15 and TRBJ1-2, the full variable domain reads DAMVIQNPRYQVTQFGKPVTLSCSQTLNHNVMYWYQQKSSQAPKLLFHYYDKDFNNEADTPDNFQSRRPNTSFCFLDIRSPGLGDTAMYLCATSRGDRYGYTFGSGTRLTVV.

With regard to this clone: Other DNA sequences in this specimen translate into the identical CDR3. This chain joins TRBV15 and TRBJ2-1, with a tentative D call TRBD1 (5 bases). V gave up 0 bases and J gave up 10 bases, with 10 bases separating them. Germline values: CDR1 LNHNV, CDR2 YYDKDF (reference sequence). This CDR3 contains 13 residues. The CDR3 coding sequence is TGTGCCACCAGCAGAGATAGGGGCCGCGAGCAGTTCTTC. It yields the protein CATSRDRGREQFF. The variable domain in full, completed from reference TRBV15 and TRBJ2-1, reads DAMVIQNPRYQVTQFGKPVTLSCSQTLNHNVMYWYQQKSSQAPKLLFHYYDKDFNNEADTPDNFQSRRPNTSFCFLDIRSPGLGDTAMYLCATSRDRGREQFFGPGTRLTVL.

This chain links TRBV9 with TRBJ2-2, with D perhaps TRBD1 (7 bases). Germline CDR1 reads SGDLS; CDR2 reads YYNGEE. The CDR3 covers 15 residues. The V gene lost 0 bases and the J gene lost 4 bases, with 10 bases spanning the gap. The chain's CDR3 is CASSVDRGGTGELFF. CDR3 coding DNA: TGTGCCAGCAGCGTAGACAGGGGAGGCACCGGGGAGCTGTTTTTT.

This chain connects TRBV5-1 to TRBJ2-7, with a tentative D call TRBD1 (5 bases). V was clipped by 4 bases and J by 3 bases, with 14 bases between them. The CDR3 runs 14 residues. Per the germline V gene, CDR1 is SGHRS and CDR2 is YFSETQ. In nucleotides, the CDR3 is TGCGCCAGCAGCCCTATCGACAGCCGCTACGAGCAGTACTTC. Amino acid sequence: CASSPIDSRYEQYF.

J is TRBJ1-1 and V is TRBV7-9; D uncertain. V lost 5 bases and J lost 5, with 15 bases in between. The germline gives CDR1 SEHNR, CDR2 FQNEAQ (reference sequence). The CDR3 length is 14 residues. The CDR3 region is CASSLPAGETEAFF. The DNA of the CDR3 is TGTGCCAGCAGCCTACCGGCCGGGGAAACTGAAGCTTTCTTT.